One sample yielded the 25 T cell receptor beta chains listed below, sequenced in a study of a mutant IDH1 vaccine in newly diagnosed glioma. Clones were sequenced by immunoSEQ multiplex PCR, and TCRdb holds only the in-frame ones, with some missing. The table records roughly 68,000 clones, about 74% of them present only once. Time point here: week 35, safety follow-up. Each dose of the vaccine consisted of 300 ug of mutant IDH1 20-mer peptide, with topical imiquimod. Antigen specificity for these receptors is unknown. Sequencing used PBMCs, obtained from a glioma patient whose treatment included an IDH1 peptide vaccine. The receptor set was obtained from a man aged 50-59 years with glioma.

This chain uses TRBV6-1 with TRBJ2-1; 8 bases map to TRBD1. Losses at the gene ends were 6 bases for V and 4 bases for J; bases not matched to a gene: 2. Germline CDR1 MNHNS, CDR2 SASEGT. This CDR3 contains 13 residues. The CDR3 region is CASRDRAYNEQFF. DNA of the CDR3: TGTGCCAGCAGGGACAGGGCTTACAATGAGCAGTTCTTC.

The chain employs TRBV6-5 and TRBJ2-1; D is unresolved. The CDR3 consists of 12 residues. Germline V lookup: CDR1 MNHEY, CDR2 SVGAGI. The V end lost 8 bases, the J end lost 0 bases, and 5 bases lay between the germline ends. This CDR3 is CASGGSYNEQFF. The CDR3 region has the DNA TGTGCCAGCGGTGGCTCCTACAATGAGCAGTTCTTC.

The V call is TRBV6-5, the J call TRBJ1-2; D gene ambiguous. The CDR3 has 16 amino acids. Trimming removed 3 bases from V and 0 bases from J, with 14 bases in between. Germline V gene sequence: CDR1 MNHEY, CDR2 SVGAGI. The CDR3: CASSYLWTDPNYGYTF. The CDR3 DNA is TGTGCCAGCAGTTATCTTTGGACGGATCCTAACTATGGCTACACCTTC.

The chain carries TRBV9 and TRBJ2-1; D tentatively fits TRBD1 or TRBD2 (7 bases each). The V and J ends lost 4 bases and 14 bases respectively, with 16 bases between them. The CDR3 totals 12 residues. CDR1 SGDLS and CDR2 YYNGEE come from the germline V gene. The CDR3 sequence: CASSPRQGGEFF. Here the CDR3 DNA reads TGTGCCAGCAGCCCTAGACAGGGAGGGGAGTTCTTC. Combining the CDR3 with reference TRBV9 and TRBJ2-1 gives the whole variable domain DSGVTQTPKHLITATGQRVTLRCSPRSGDLSVYWYQQSLDQGLQFLIQYYNGEERAKGNILERFSAQQFPDLHSELNLSSLELGDSALYFCASSPRQGGEFFGPGTRLTVL.

In nucleotides, the CDR3 is TGTGCCAGCAGTTTATTAGGACTAGCGGGGGTCAATGAGCAGTTCTTC. Its translation is CASSLLGLAGVNEQFF. The chain employs TRBV27 and TRBJ2-1, with TRBD2 matching over 13 bases. This CDR3 region has 16 residues. Germline V gene data show CDR1 as MNHEY and CDR2 as SMNVEV (reference sequence). The ends lost 1 base at V and 6 bases at J; junction bases unmatched: 3.

The CDR3 sequence is CAWSSGQLNQPQHF. CDR3 DNA: TGTGCCTGGAGTTCCGGACAGCTAAATCAGCCCCAGCATTTT. This chain links TRBV30 with TRBJ1-5, with D possibly being TRBD1 (6 bases). This CDR3 comprises 14 residues. CDR1 is GTSNPN, CDR2 SVGIG, per germline (reference sequence). With 2 bases removed from V and 4 bases from J, the gap between germline ends came to 12 bases.

The chain combines TRBV7-9 with TRBJ1-5; 10 bases map to TRBD1. The CDR3 is 15 amino acids. From germline, CDR1 is SEHNR and CDR2 FQNEAQ (reference sequence). With V trimmed by 5 bases and J by 2 bases, 3 bases remained unmatched. CDR3 DNA sequence: TGTGCCAGCAGCGGGACAGGGGCGGGCAATCAGCCCCAGCATTTT. It codes for CASSGTGAGNQPQHF.

The table lists this clone with a count of one. V gene TRBV7-9 combines with J gene TRBJ2-5; unclear D gene. The CDR3 has 14 residues. Per the germline V gene, CDR1 is SEHNR and CDR2 is FQNEAQ (reference sequence). V shed 0 bases and J shed 4 bases, with 9 bases lying between them. The CDR3 DNA sequence: TGTGCCAGCAGCTTAGCGGGCGCAGGAGAGACCCAGTACTTC. The encoded protein is CASSLAGAGETQYF.

V and J are TRBV5-6 and TRBJ2-2; D possibly corresponds to TRBD1 (5 bases). The CDR3 extends over 14 amino acids. Trimming shortened V by 4 bases and J by 2 bases, and 9 bases separated the two germline ends. Germline V gene data show CDR1 as SGHDT and CDR2 as YYEEEE. The CDR3 is CASSPRVNTGELFF. DNA for the CDR3: TGTGCCAGCAGCCCCAGGGTTAACACCGGGGAGCTGTTTTTT.

The chain carries TRBV27 and TRBJ1-1, with D perhaps matching TRBD1 (6 bases). The V end was cut by 5 bases, the J end by 1 base, with 14 bases between. The germline V gene encodes CDR1 MNHEY and CDR2 SMNVEV (reference sequence). This CDR3 contains 15 residues. This chain's CDR3 is CASSGRDTGNTEAFF. The CDR3 DNA follows: TGTGCCAGCAGTGGGAGGGACACCGGGAACACTGAAGCTTTCTTT.

The rearrangement joins TRBV9 to TRBJ1-1, with D hard to call. Germline V gene sequence: CDR1 SGDLS, CDR2 YYNGEE. The CDR3 is made up of 12 amino acids. Trimming removed 4 bases from V and 1 base from J, with 5 bases in between. In DNA form, the CDR3 reads TGTGCCAGCAGCCTCGGGAACACTGAAGCTTTCTTT. This encodes CASSLGNTEAFF.

This chain joins TRBV25-1 and TRBJ1-5, with D maybe TRBD1 (5 bases). Trimming pared 2 bases from V and 4 bases from J, leaving 6 bases between. Germline V gene data show CDR1 as MGHDK and CDR2 as SYGVNS. The CDR3 contains 13 residues. CDR3 amino acids: CASSEQGNQPQHF. The DNA of the CDR3 is TGTGCCAGCAGTGAACAGGGAAATCAGCCCCAGCATTTT.

About this clone itself: The junction shows a germline mismatch at one end, possibly a read error. The CDR3 coding sequence is TGTGCCAGCAGCCAATCGGGCCTAAAGAACACTGAAACTTTCTTT. Amino acid sequence: CASSQSGLKNTETFF. The V and J genes are TRBV5-4 and TRBJ1-1, with no clear D. The CDR3 is made up of 15 amino acids. The germline V gene encodes CDR1 SGHNT and CDR2 YYREEE (reference sequence). The variable domain in full, completed from reference TRBV5-4 and TRBJ1-1, reads ETGVTQSPTHLIKTRGQQVTLRCSSQSGHNTVSWYQQALGQGPQFIFQYYREEENGRGNFPPRFSGLQFPNYSSELNVNALELDDSALYLCASSQSGLKNTETFFGQGTRLTVV.

V usage is TRBV2 and J usage is TRBJ1-2; possible D gene TRBD1, 6 bases. The CDR3 has 15 residues. Germline assignment: CDR1 SNHLY and CDR2 FYNNEI. V lost 8 bases, J lost 4 bases, and 20 bases lay in between. The DNA of the CDR3 is TGTGCCAGCCACCCGGGGCGGACAGCCGTCTATGGCTACACCTTC. Its translation is CASHPGRTAVYGYTF.

The chain joins TRBV2 to TRBJ2-5, with 7 bases aligning to TRBD2. This CDR3 has 13 residues. V was clipped by 11 bases and J by 1 base; unmatched bases: 7. From germline, CDR1 is SNHLY and CDR2 FYNNEI. CDR3 loop: CAGGGTVQETQYF. The CDR3 DNA reads TGTGCCGGGGGGGGAACAGTCCAAGAGACCCAGTACTTC.

This clone was seen a single time. The chain employs TRBV6-6 and TRBJ1-5; a weak D match, TRBD1 (5 bases). This CDR3 is 14 amino acids long. Germline CDR1 reads MNHNY; CDR2 reads SVGAGI (reference sequence). Deletions cut 4 bases from V and 0 bases from J, with 7 bases between. CDR3 nucleotide sequence: TGTGCCAGCAGTTTGGGGCATAGCAATCAGCCCCAGCATTTT. Translation gives CASSLGHSNQPQHF.

This sequence joins TRBV5-4 and TRBJ2-2, with 7 bases fitting TRBD1. V lost 4 bases, J lost 3 bases, and 3 bases stayed unmatched. The V gene's germline CDR1 is SGHNT and CDR2 YYREEE (reference sequence). This CDR3 has 14 residues. The CDR3 nucleotides are TGTGCCAGCAGCGACAGGGTAGACACCGGGGAGCTGTTTTTT. This codes for CASSDRVDTGELFF.

J is TRBJ2-2 and V is TRBV10-3; D is perhaps TRBD2 (6 bases). V lost 10 bases, J lost 7 bases, and 19 bases lay in between. Germline V CDR1 and CDR2: ENHRY, SYGVKD. The CDR3 consists of 14 residues. Here the CDR3 reads CATLGGMKDGELFF. As DNA, the CDR3 is TGTGCCACCCTTGGGGGGATGAAAGACGGGGAGCTGTTTTTT.

The chain has TRBV6-5 and TRBJ1-2; the D is unclear. V shed 6 bases and J shed 3 bases, with 17 bases lying between them. This CDR3 is built from 15 residues. Germline loops: CDR1 MNHEY, CDR2 SVGAGI. The CDR3 region has the DNA TGTGCCAGCAGCCCCGACGGCGGGGTGTACTATGGCTACACCTTC. Its translation: CASSPDGGVYYGYTF.

J is TRBJ2-3 and V is TRBV7-9, with D possibly being TRBD1 or TRBD2 (5 bases each). CDR1 is SEHNR, CDR2 FQNEAQ, per germline (reference sequence). This CDR3 region has 16 residues. V was cut by 3 bases and J by 6 bases, with 19 bases left in between. CDR3: CASSFRGDRESDTQYF. CDR3 nucleotide sequence: TGTGCCAGCAGCTTTCGGGGAGACAGAGAGTCGGATACGCAGTATTTT.

V usage is TRBV4-1 and J usage is TRBJ1-2; D not resolved. Germline V gives CDR1 MGHRA, CDR2 YSYEKL. The CDR3 is 14 residues long. V was cut by 1 base and J by 7 bases, with 13 bases left in between. The CDR3 protein is CASSQVSDSSGYTF. The CDR3 nucleotides are TGCGCCAGCAGCCAAGTGAGCGATAGCAGTGGCTACACCTTC.

The chain has TRBV6-5 and TRBJ1-3; TRBD1 matches 8 bases. V shed 5 bases, J shed 2 bases, and the junction held 5 bases outside the gene matches. The CDR3 extends over 15 amino acids. CDR1 and CDR2 from the germline V gene are MNHEY and SVGAGI. CDR3 amino acids: CASSTQGATGNTIYF. The CDR3 coding sequence is TGTGCCAGCAGTACTCAGGGGGCTACTGGAAACACCATATATTTT.

V is TRBV10-3 and J is TRBJ1-2; TRBD1 might be the D (6 bases). The CDR3 is 15 amino acids. The germline V gene encodes CDR1 ENHRY and CDR2 SYGVKD. V was cut by 3 bases and J by 8 bases, with 19 bases left in between. CDR3 sequence reads: CAISDRERRGDGYTF. The CDR3 region has the DNA TGTGCCATCAGTGATCGAGAAAGGAGGGGGGACGGCTACACCTTC.

At least ten counts were recorded for this clone. The V gene is TRBV19, the J gene TRBJ2-6; a weak D match, TRBD1 (6 bases). In germline, CDR1 is LNHDA, CDR2 SQIVND (reference sequence). Trimming cost V 8 bases and J 6 bases, with 14 bases left between them. This CDR3 comprises 14 residues. CDR3 sequence: CASSYRELANVLTF. The CDR3, as DNA: TGTGCCAGTTCATACAGGGAGTTGGCCAACGTCCTGACTTTC. The full variable domain, its missing parts supplied by reference TRBV19 and TRBJ2-6, is DGGITQSPKYLFRKEGQNVTLSCEQNLNHDAMYWYRQDPGQGLRLIYYSQIVNDFQKGDIAEGYSVSREKKESFPLTVTSAQKNPTAFYLCASSYRELANVLTFGAGSRLTVL.

The chain couples TRBV2 to TRBJ2-2, with 7 bases lining up with TRBD1. The trim removed 6 bases at V and 6 bases at J, leaving 1 base unmatched. Germline V gives CDR1 SNHLY, CDR2 FYNNEI. The CDR3 runs 12 residues. The CDR3 coding sequence is TGTGCCAGCAGGCAGGGGGCCGGGGAGCTGTTTTTT. Translation gives CASRQGAGELFF.